A single sample gave rise to the 24 T cell receptor beta chains below, sequenced in a study of identical twins. TCRdb re-called the 5' RACE reads with MiXCR, one entry per CDR3 protein. The sample includes about 550,000 distinct CDR3 sequences, around 24% seen only once; the top ten take roughly 0.5%. These data were also reused for a study on yellow fever vaccine responses in identical twins.

The sequencing sample was made of CD4+ T cells sorted from blood. The source is a woman aged 18-29 years in good health.

The genes are TRBV3-1 and TRBJ1-2, with D uncertain. The germline V gene encodes CDR1 LGHDT and CDR2 YNNKEL (reference sequence). The V end lost 3 bases, the J end lost 7 bases, and 6 bases lay between the germline ends. The CDR3 is made up of 11 amino acids. Here the CDR3 reads CASSHVIGYTF. The CDR3 DNA follows: TGTGCCAGCAGCCATGTAATTGGCTACACCTTC.

A few counts support this clonotype. This sequence joins TRBV6-2 or TRBV6-3 and TRBJ2-7; 7 nucleotides align to TRBD2. This CDR3 is 16 amino acids long. CDR1 is MNHEY and CDR2 is SVGEGT in the germline V gene. V was clipped by 7 bases and J by 2 bases; unmatched bases: 14. The CDR3 here is CASKPPSASGTYEQYF. CDR3 coding DNA: TGTGCCAGCAAACCCCCGTCGGCTAGCGGAACCTACGAGCAGTACTTC.

This clonotype was counted ten times or more. This chain links TRBV7-9 with TRBJ1-1; maybe TRBD1 (5 bases). The V gene lost 5 bases and the J gene lost 0 bases, with 10 bases spanning the gap. CDR1 is SEHNR, CDR2 FQNEAQ, per germline (reference sequence). The CDR3 loop spans 14 amino acids. CDR3 bases: TGTGCCAGCAGCACCGGGACTCTGAACACTGAAGCTTTCTTT. Amino acid sequence: CASSTGTLNTEAFF.

This clonotype was counted between two and nine times. The rearrangement uses TRBV5-1 and TRBJ2-2; D unclear. Deletions cut 4 bases from V and 2 bases from J, with 12 bases between. The CDR3 is 15 amino acids. Germline CDR1 SGHRS, CDR2 YFSETQ. CDR3 nucleotide sequence: TGCGCCAGCAGCCCGGGTGGCGAAAACACCGGGGAGCTGTTTTTT. This sequence encodes CASSPGGENTGELFF.

The gene calls are TRBV28 and TRBJ2-2; D is perhaps TRBD1 (6 bases). Germline V lookup: CDR1 MDHEN, CDR2 SYDVKM. Trimming cost V 4 bases and J 4 bases, with 16 bases left between them. The CDR3 totals 16 residues. This CDR3 is CASSSPWTASTGELFF. DNA of the CDR3: TGTGCCAGCAGTTCTCCGTGGACAGCTTCCACCGGGGAGCTGTTTTTT.

The chain's CDR3 is CASSYPLDTGPNTGELFF. In DNA form, the CDR3 reads TGTGCCAGCAGTTACCCTCTTGACACAGGACCGAACACCGGGGAGCTGTTTTTT. This chain links TRBV6-2 or TRBV6-3 with TRBJ2-2; a weak D match, TRBD1 (5 bases). The CDR3 length is 18 residues. Germline V gene data show CDR1 as MNHEY and CDR2 as SVGEGT. V was clipped by 2 bases and J by 0 bases, with 16 bases between them.

This chain connects TRBV12-3 or TRBV12-4 to TRBJ2-2; TRBD2 is a possible D gene (7 bases). Trimming left V 5 bases short and J 5 bases short, with 15 bases between. There are 15 residues in the CDR3. The CDR3 spells CASSTPGGNTGELFF. The DNA of the CDR3 is TGTGCCAGCAGTACTCCGGGGGGCAATACCGGGGAGCTGTTTTTT.

The chain is built from TRBV14 and TRBJ2-2; D uncertain. The CDR3 runs 15 residues. Trimming cost V 1 base and J 6 bases, with 12 bases left between them. The germline V gene has CDR1 SGHDN and CDR2 FVKESK. Here the CDR3 reads CASSQVGRPPGELFF. CDR3 sequence (DNA): TGTGCCAGCAGCCAAGTGGGCAGACCCCCCGGGGAGCTGTTTTTT.

The V call is TRBV20-1, the J call TRBJ2-1, with 7 bases aligning to TRBD2. There are 15 residues in the CDR3. Trimming took 2 bases from V and 5 from J; bases not matched to a gene: 9. Germline V gene data show CDR1 as DFQATT and CDR2 as SNEGSKA (reference sequence). CDR3 protein: CSARKTSGDNNEQFF. DNA for the CDR3: TGCAGTGCTAGAAAGACCAGCGGGGATAACAATGAGCAGTTCTTC.

This clonotype was counted once. Likely a read error: the CDR3 ends without its conserved phenylalanine or tryptophan. No DNA is shown, since the ends of the CDR3 on it are uncertain; the CDR3 is the one TCRdb lists. The chain couples TRBV15 to TRBJ2-5; the DNA was not compared with TRBD2, the D call given in the table. The CDR3 has 15 amino acids, counting both end residues. CDR1 and CDR2 from the germline V gene are LNHNV and YYDKDF (reference sequence). CDR3: CATSRDSVGLAVPML.

CDR3 bases: TGCGCCAGCAGAAGGCACACGAACACCGGGGAGCTGTTTTTT. Translated: CASRRHTNTGELFF. The chain joins TRBV10-1 to TRBJ2-2; D is uncertain. From germline, CDR1 is WNHNN and CDR2 SYGVQD (reference sequence). Trimming pared 6 bases from V and 0 bases from J, leaving 8 bases between. The CDR3 extends over 14 amino acids.

This rearrangement joins TRBV20-1 to TRBJ2-7; D tentatively fits TRBD1 or TRBD2 (6 bases each). Per the germline V gene, CDR1 is DFQATT and CDR2 is SNEGSKA (reference sequence). V dropped 1 base and J dropped 6 bases, with 16 bases sitting between them. The CDR3 loop spans 14 amino acids. In DNA, the CDR3 is TGCAGTGCTAGAGGACTAGTTGGGGGCGGCGAGCAGTACTTC. Its translation is CSARGLVGGGEQYF.

This clonotype was found a few times. The chain links TRBV10-2 to TRBJ1-2; D is perhaps TRBD1 (5 bases). Germline-derived CDR1 and CDR2 are WSHSY and SAAADI. CDR3 length: 13 amino acids. The germline V and J ends were trimmed by 8 bases and 0 bases, with 10 bases remaining between them. The CDR3 loop reads CASGQGSNYGYTF. The CDR3 nucleotides read TGCGCCAGCGGTCAGGGTTCTAACTATGGCTACACCTTC.

This clonotype was seen ten or more times. The chain has TRBV12-3 or TRBV12-4 and TRBJ1-6, with 11 bases matching TRBD1. The ends lost 3 bases at V and 9 bases at J; junction bases unmatched: 4. This CDR3 has 15 residues. CDR3 DNA: TGTGCCAGCAGTTTGGGGACAGGGGGTTCTTCACCCCTCCACTTT. Amino acids: CASSLGTGGSSPLHF.

This rearrangement joins TRBV7-6 to TRBJ2-2; TRBD2 is a possible D gene (5 bases). The germline V gene has CDR1 SGHVS and CDR2 FNYEAQ. CDR3 length equals 16 residues. V was clipped by 6 bases and J by 2 bases, with 16 bases between them. The CDR3 loop reads CASRPVGVSNTGELFF. DNA for the CDR3: TGTGCCAGCAGGCCCGTCGGGGTGTCAAACACCGGGGAGCTGTTTTTT.

The chain combines TRBV2 with TRBJ1-2; D is ambiguous. The CDR3 has 14 amino acids. CDR1 and CDR2 from the germline V gene are SNHLY and FYNNEI. The V end was cut by 5 bases, the J end by 5 bases, with 15 bases between. CDR3 sequence (DNA): TGTGCCAGCAGTTCCCATGGACGGAATTATGGCTACACCTTC. It yields the protein CASSSHGRNYGYTF.

This clonotype was found a few times. The genes are TRBV12-3 or TRBV12-4 and TRBJ2-1; TRBD2 matches at 11 bases. Trimming at V came to 8 bases and at J to 8 bases, leaving 5 bases not matched to a gene. The CDR3 contains 13 residues. The CDR3 reads CASGLAGPHEQFF. The CDR3 DNA reads as TGTGCCAGCGGACTAGCGGGCCCGCATGAGCAGTTCTTC.

The rearrangement links TRBV29-1 to TRBJ2-1, with D uncertain. The CDR3 runs 15 residues. Germline CDR1 is SQVTM and CDR2 is ANQGSEA. Trimming removed 0 bases from V and 3 bases from J, with 12 bases in between. CDR3 protein: CSVEDPKRNYNEQFF. CDR3 nucleotides: TGCAGCGTTGAAGATCCTAAGCGTAACTACAATGAGCAGTTCTTC.

This clonotype was recorded a few times. V and J are TRBV28 and TRBJ1-6; D perhaps matches TRBD1 (5 bases). Looked up from germline, CDR1 is MDHEN and CDR2 is SYDVKM. The V end was cut by 5 bases, the J end by 8 bases, with 13 bases between. The CDR3 extends over 14 amino acids. As DNA, the CDR3 is TGTGCCAGCAGTACAGGCTTCACATATTCACCCCTCCACTTT. Its translation: CASSTGFTYSPLHF.

The chain employs TRBV2 and TRBJ1-5; no clear D gene. This CDR3 has 13 amino acids. V lost 11 bases and J lost 0, with 11 bases in between. Germline V gene lookup returns CDR1 SNHLY and CDR2 FYNNEI. DNA for the CDR3: TGTGCCGCTCGGAGGGTTAGCAATCAGCCCCAGCATTTT. The encoded protein is CAARRVSNQPQHF.

The sample holds a few counts of this clonotype. The V gene is TRBV12-3 or TRBV12-4, the J gene TRBJ2-1; 11 bases line up with TRBD2. Losses at the gene ends were 4 bases for V and 8 bases for J; bases not matched to a gene: 7. There are 15 residues in the CDR3. This chain's CDR3 is CASSYIAGGPHEQFF. CDR3 DNA: TGTGCCAGCAGTTACATAGCGGGGGGGCCCCATGAGCAGTTCTTC.

V is TRBV5-1 and J is TRBJ1-1; D unresolved. CDR1 and CDR2 (germline): SGHRS, YFSETQ. V lost 0 bases and J 2 bases, leaving 5 bases between the germline ends. This CDR3 is built from 13 residues. The CDR3 spells CASSLEHNTEAFF. The DNA for the CDR3 is TGCGCCAGCAGCTTGGAACACAACACTGAAGCTTTCTTT.

V usage is TRBV19 and J usage is TRBJ2-2, with TRBD2 identical over 10 bases. The CDR3 contains 14 residues. V was clipped by 7 bases and J by 5 bases; unmatched bases: 4. Germline V gene data show CDR1 as LNHDA and CDR2 as SQIVND (reference sequence). The CDR3 nucleotides read TGTGCCAGTAAAGGACTAGCGGCAACCGGGGAGCTGTTTTTT. Encoded protein: CASKGLAATGELFF.

The chain carries TRBV6-1 and TRBJ2-1; D could derive from TRBD1 or TRBD2 (5 bases each). The V end was cut by 7 bases, the J end by 8 bases, with 24 bases between. Germline V CDR1 and CDR2: MNHNS, SASEGT. The CDR3 runs 16 residues. The CDR3 coding sequence is TGTGCCAGCACCACCGTACGAGGGGCAATTTTCGATGAGCAGTTCTTC. It is translated as CASTTVRGAIFDEQFF.